This T cell receptor beta chain was sequenced for a study of cytotoxic CD8 clonotypes in ibrutinib-treated CLL. Regarding the study as a whole: Progressing patients had sampling times that differed from those of sustained-remission patients. Elevated clonality accompanied ibrutinib response, with a return toward baseline values at progression. Shared public clonotypes were rare, and on treatment they either got smaller or stayed the same.

Concerning this clone: Its specificity is not known.

From cryopreserved PBMCs came approximately 1.9 micrograms of genomic DNA used for TCR beta libraries. V gave up 6 bases and J gave up 8 bases; unmatched junction bases: 9. The germline V gene encodes CDR1 MNHNS and CDR2 SASEGT. The CDR3 is 14 amino acids. Only in-frame clones appear in the TCRdb table, and some are missing; sequencing was by immunoSEQ multiplex PCR. The sample lists around 70,000 clones; around 80% were seen once. V usage is TRBV6-1 and J usage is TRBJ1-3; TRBD1 agrees at 8 bases. Specimen: PBMCs, collected at disease progression, from a patient treated with ibrutinib. The receptor was isolated from a human donor with chronic lymphocytic leukemia. The DNA of the CDR3 is TGTGCCAGCAGATTTGACAGGGGAGAGGACACCATATATTTT. As protein: CASRFDRGEDTIYF.